Following are 3 T cell receptor beta chains from one sample sequenced in a study of cytotoxic CD8 clonotypes in ibrutinib-treated CLL. Sequencing used immunoSEQ multiplex PCR; TCRdb keeps in-frame clones, though not all of them. The table includes 130,000 to 150,000 clones, about 79% detected once. Sequenced here: PBMCs, sampled after 12 months of ibrutinib treatment. The receptors come from a human donor with chronic lymphocytic leukemia.

Only one count was recorded for this clone. In DNA form, the CDR3 reads TGTGCCAGCAGCCCGCGACTAGCGGGCGAGTACGAGCAGTACTTC. This codes for CASSPRLAGEYEQYF. The chain carries TRBV9 and TRBJ2-7; 10 bases agree with TRBD2. Per germline, CDR1 SGDLS and CDR2 YYNGEE. After removal of 4 bases from V and 4 bases from J, the junction contained 8 bases not matched to a gene. The CDR3 totals 15 residues. The full variable domain, in which reference TRBV9 and TRBJ2-7 provide the parts outside the CDR3, is DSGVTQTPKHLITATGQRVTLRCSPRSGDLSVYWYQQSLDQGLQFLIQYYNGEERAKGNILERFSAQQFPDLHSELNLSSLELGDSALYFCASSPRLAGEYEQYFGPGTRLTVT.

This chain uses TRBV5-5 with TRBJ1-2, with unresolved D. The V end was cut by 3 bases, the J end by 4 bases, with 13 bases between. Germline V gives CDR1 SGHKS, CDR2 YYEKEE (reference sequence). The CDR3 is 14 residues long. The CDR3 sequence: CASSSGSLGYGYTF. The DNA for the CDR3 is TGTGCCAGCAGCTCCGGCAGTTTGGGCTATGGCTACACCTTC.

This chain links TRBV5-1 with TRBJ1-2; no clear D gene. This CDR3 has 13 amino acids. Germline CDR1 and CDR2: SGHRS and YFSETQ. Trimming left V 4 bases short and J 1 base short, with 8 bases between. CDR3 in DNA: TGCGCCAGCAGCCCCAGCATTAACTATGGCTACACCTTC. Its protein is CASSPSINYGYTF.